This TCR beta chain came from a study of blood T cells in healthy people across ages. Whole-study findings and limits: Unknown donor CMV status possibly confounded expanded clonotype changes. In long-lived donors, naive CD4+ cell counts and diversity exceeded those of aged donors.

With a J-beta primer mix and a sample-barcoded 5' primer, a second PCR ran 7 to 11 cycles. TCRdb redid the calling of the 5' RACE reads with MiXCR, one entry per CDR3 protein. The sample lists about a million distinct CDR3 sequences; 35% to 40% were seen once. A remark on this clonotype: Its specificity is not known.

The individuals who served as donors were healthy Caucasians living in Russia, aged about 6 to 90. The material sequenced was blood. This TCR came from a man younger than 30 in good health.

The CDR3 nucleotides read TGTGCCAGCACCCTCGGGGGTATTAGAAACATTCAGTACTTC. Translated: CASTLGGIRNIQYF. The genes are TRBV28 and TRBJ2-4; D is possibly TRBD2 (6 bases). CDR3 length: 14 residues. The V gene's germline CDR1 is MDHEN and CDR2 SYDVKM. V was clipped by 7 bases and J by 6 bases, with 16 bases between them.